One sample yielded the 14 T cell receptor beta chains listed below, sequenced in a study of shared clonotypes between healthy human individuals. TCRdb's copy holds only in-frame clones and misses some; the assay was immunoSEQ multiplex PCR. Of 2 million to 3 million clones listed, 80% to 95% are singletons. The sequencing input was naive CD4+ T cells from PBMCs. Subset indicated: CD45RA+ positively selected. These TCRs come from a man younger than 30 in good health. Some clones in this sample may be carry-over from other donors' samples.

For the CDR3, the DNA is TGTGCCAGCAGTGAGACAGGGGGGTTCGGGGAGCAGTACTTC. Encoded protein: CASSETGGFGEQYF. The chain carries TRBV6-1 and TRBJ2-7, with 9 bases aligning to TRBD1. The CDR3 length is 14 residues. With V trimmed by 3 bases and J by 7 bases, 7 bases remained unmatched. Looked up from germline, CDR1 is MNHNS and CDR2 is SASEGT.

The chain recombines TRBV7-9 with TRBJ2-7, with TRBD2 matching over 10 bases. With V trimmed by 4 bases and J by 3 bases, 12 bases remained unmatched. Per germline, CDR1 SEHNR and CDR2 FQNEAQ (reference sequence). This CDR3 is built from 17 residues. The CDR3 sequence is CASSSMASSGSGYEQYF. The CDR3, as DNA: TGTGCCAGCAGCTCCATGGCGTCTAGCGGGAGTGGCTACGAGCAGTACTTC.

The chain employs TRBV11-2 and TRBJ1-1; D uncertain. V shed 2 bases and J shed 0 bases, with 4 bases lying between them. CDR3 length: 13 amino acids. Germline CDR1 reads SGHAT; CDR2 reads FQNNGV. CDR3 protein: CASSLHMNTEAFF. CDR3 DNA: TGTGCCAGCAGCTTACACATGAACACTGAAGCTTTCTTT.

This clone showed up just once. The V call is TRBV19, the J call TRBJ2-5; possible D gene TRBD2, 5 bases. Germline assignment: CDR1 LNHDA and CDR2 SQIVND (reference sequence). The CDR3 has 13 amino acids. Trimming took 6 bases from V and 6 from J, leaving 14 bases between them. The DNA for the CDR3 is TGTGCCAGTAGAGTAGGAGGAGGAAAGACCCAGTACTTC. As protein: CASRVGGGKTQYF.

The V and J genes are TRBV2 and TRBJ2-5; D unresolved. This CDR3 spans 13 amino acids. Trimming removed 7 bases at V and 1 base at J, with 10 bases between. Per germline, CDR1 SNHLY and CDR2 FYNNEI. The CDR3 loop is CASKKGRQETQYF. In DNA form, the CDR3 reads TGTGCCAGCAAGAAGGGCCGCCAAGAGACCCAGTACTTC.

The rearrangement links TRBV9 to TRBJ1-1; 8 bases agree with TRBD1. The CDR3 covers 17 residues. V lost 0 bases, J lost 1 base, and 8 bases stayed unmatched. Germline values: CDR1 SGDLS, CDR2 YYNGEE. Written as DNA, the CDR3 is TGTGCCAGCAGCGTAGGTCATCAGGGGGCAGGGAACACTGAAGCTTTCTTT. It encodes CASSVGHQGAGNTEAFF.

This clone appeared once. The chain is built from TRBV11-2 and TRBJ2-5; TRBD2 agrees at 8 bases. Germline V gene data show CDR1 as SGHAT and CDR2 as FQNNGV. This CDR3 is 14 amino acids long. Trimming removed 2 bases from V and 5 bases from J; junction bases left unmatched: 4. CDR3 sequence reads: CASSLRGGRETQYF. Written as DNA, the CDR3 is TGTGCCAGCAGCTTACGGGGCGGGAGGGAGACCCAGTACTTC.

To note about this clone: The sample contains more than one DNA sequence encoding this CDR3. The CDR3 DNA follows: TGCAGCGTTGGAGGGGCCTACAATGAGCAGTTCTTC. Encoded protein: CSVGGAYNEQFF. The genes are TRBV29-1 and TRBJ2-1; TRBD1 or TRBD2 may be the D gene (5 bases each). V was pared by 4 bases and J by 2 bases, with 6 bases between. From germline, CDR1 is SQVTM and CDR2 ANQGSEA. This CDR3 has 12 amino acids.

This chain uses TRBV4-3 with TRBJ2-1; D unclear. The germline CDR1 and CDR2 sequences are LGHNA and YSLEER. This CDR3 comprises 14 residues. V was trimmed by 4 bases and J by 10 bases, leaving 17 bases between them. CDR3 DNA: TGCGCCAGCAGCCCCTCCTCTCGGGCTTTCGAGCAGTTCTTC. Translated: CASSPSSRAFEQFF.

This sequence joins TRBV18 and TRBJ2-3, with 7 bases lining up with TRBD2. The germline gives CDR1 KGHSH, CDR2 LQKENI. V lost 6 bases, J lost 4 bases, and 4 bases stayed unmatched. This CDR3 contains 13 residues. The CDR3, as DNA: TGTGCCAGCTCCGGGACTACCTCAGATACGCAGTATTTT. Translating gives CASSGTTSDTQYF. Looking up the rest from reference TRBV18 and TRBJ2-3 gives the full variable domain: NAGVMQNPRHLVRRRGQEARLRCSPMKGHSHVYWYRQLPEEGLKFMVYLQKENIIDESGMPKERFSAEFPKEGPSILRIQQVVRGDSAAYFCASSGTTSDTQYFGPGTRLTVL.

The chain links TRBV28 to TRBJ2-7; 9 bases are shared with TRBD1. The V gene end was trimmed by 1 base and the J gene end by 6 bases; junction bases not matched to a gene: 4. CDR1 MDHEN and CDR2 SYDVKM come from the germline V gene. The CDR3 covers 14 residues. The CDR3 coding sequence is TGTGCCAGCAGTTTATTAGGACAGGGGTCCGAGCAGTACTTC. It is translated as CASSLLGQGSEQYF.

The chain combines TRBV5-1 with TRBJ2-7; 9 bases are a match to TRBD2. Looked up from germline, CDR1 is SGHRS and CDR2 is YFSETQ. Trimming took 2 bases from V and 2 from J; bases not matched to a gene: 5. This CDR3 contains 15 residues. CDR3 loop: CASSLLAGDAYEQYF. DNA for the CDR3: TGCGCCAGCAGCTTATTAGCGGGAGACGCCTACGAGCAGTACTTC.

The chain carries TRBV5-1 and TRBJ1-3; D is possibly TRBD1 (5 bases). V lost 5 bases and J 0 bases, leaving 12 bases between the germline ends. This CDR3 comprises 15 residues. The V gene's germline CDR1 is SGHRS and CDR2 YFSETQ. The CDR3 spells CASSNPGGSGNTIYF. Here the CDR3 DNA reads TGCGCCAGCAGTAATCCGGGGGGCTCTGGAAACACCATATATTTT.

This sequence joins TRBV28 and TRBJ2-7; maybe TRBD2 (5 bases). CDR3 length equals 15 residues. The ends were cut back, 3 bases at V and 1 base at J, with 13 bases in the middle. CDR1 is MDHEN, CDR2 SYDVKM, per germline. CDR3 DNA: TGTGCCAGCAGTTTGGAGGCAGGTCGGTCCTACGAGCAGTACTTC. This translates into CASSLEAGRSYEQYF. Full variable domain (outside the CDR3, taken from reference TRBV28 and TRBJ2-7): DVKVTQSSRYLVKRTGEKVFLECVQDMDHENMFWYRQDPGLGLRLIYFSYDVKMKEKGDIPEGYSVSREKKERFSLILESASTNQTSMYLCASSLEAGRSYEQYFGPGTRLTVT.